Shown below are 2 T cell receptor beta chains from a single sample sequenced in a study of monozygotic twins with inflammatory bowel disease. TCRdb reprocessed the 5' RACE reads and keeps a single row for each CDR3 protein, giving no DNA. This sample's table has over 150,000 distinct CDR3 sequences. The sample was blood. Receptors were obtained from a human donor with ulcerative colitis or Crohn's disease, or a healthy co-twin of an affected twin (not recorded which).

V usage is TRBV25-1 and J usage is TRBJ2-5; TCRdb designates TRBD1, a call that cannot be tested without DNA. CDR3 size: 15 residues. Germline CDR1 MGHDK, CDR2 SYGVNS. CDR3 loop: CASSASPGTEETQYF. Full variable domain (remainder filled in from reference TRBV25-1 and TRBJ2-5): EADIYQTPRYLVIGTGKKITLECSQTMGHDKMYWYQQDPGMELHLIHYSYGVNSTEKGDLSSESTVSRIRTEHFPLTLESARPSHTSQYLCASSASPGTEETQYFGPGTRLLVL.

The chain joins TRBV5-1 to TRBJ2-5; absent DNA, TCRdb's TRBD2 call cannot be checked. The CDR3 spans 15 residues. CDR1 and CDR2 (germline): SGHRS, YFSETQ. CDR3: CASSSGLAPQETQYF.